The 32 T cell receptor beta chains below were found in one sample sequenced in a study of beta chain features in type 1 diabetes. Findings of the study overall: Across all four CD4+ subsets, people with type 1 diabetes showed modestly shorter TCRB CDR3s.

These receptors are not linked to any known antigen. Expressed TCRB transcripts were sequenced, since all the RNA that had been isolated was reverse transcribed. This table comes from immunoSEQ multiplex PCR, and its TCRdb copy is limited to in-frame clones, with some not included. The data contain about 160,000 clones, around 9.7% of them singletons. Sequenced sample: central memory CD4+ T cells from blood. The receptor source for this set is a woman between 25 and 40 years old with type 1 diabetes.

The rearrangement links TRBV13 to TRBJ2-6, with TRBD1 matching over 10 bases. The CDR3 extends over 22 amino acids. The V gene's germline CDR1 is PRHDT and CDR2 FYEKMQ (reference sequence). The J segment lost 3 bases and the V segment lost 3 bases, leaving 20 bases of the junction unmatched. The CDR3 loop is CASSFYPGTGVSTSGGANVLTF. CDR3 bases: TGTGCCAGCAGCTTTTATCCCGGGACAGGGGTGTCTACCTCTGGTGGGGCCAACGTCCTGACTTTC.

The chain recombines TRBV28 with TRBJ2-1; D may be TRBD1 (5 bases). Germline assignment: CDR1 MDHEN and CDR2 SYDVKM. The CDR3 runs to 13 residues. The V end was cut by 5 bases, the J end by 4 bases, with 9 bases between. In DNA, the CDR3 is TGTGCCAGCAGTCCCCCAGGGTACAATGAGCAGTTCTTC. This sequence encodes CASSPPGYNEQFF.

This clone was observed a handful of times. V and J are TRBV7-8 and TRBJ2-7; 14 bases fit TRBD2. This CDR3 region has 18 residues. From germline, CDR1 is SGHVS and CDR2 FQNEAQ. Trimming took 0 bases from V and 3 from J; bases not matched to a gene: 7. CDR3 DNA: TGTGCCAGCAGCTTAGCTTCCGGGACTAGCGGGAGTTTCTACGAGCAGTACTTC. It codes for CASSLASGTSGSFYEQYF.

This chain links TRBV28 with TRBJ2-2, with a weak D call TRBD1 (6 bases). The germline CDR1 and CDR2 sequences are MDHEN and SYDVKM. The V end was cut by 4 bases, the J end by 5 bases, with 14 bases between. The CDR3 has 15 residues. CDR3 region: CASSYGGVGTGELFF. The CDR3 nucleotides are TGTGCCAGCAGTTATGGGGGCGTAGGGACCGGGGAGCTGTTTTTT.

The chain is built from TRBV4-3 and TRBJ1-2, with 10 bases identical to TRBD1. Germline CDR1 and CDR2: LGHNA and YSLEER. The V segment lost 6 bases and the J segment 5 bases; nucleotides outside the gene matches: 12. The length of the CDR3 is 16 residues. The CDR3 spells CASRLQPGQGFYGYTF. The CDR3 bases are TGCGCCAGCAGGCTCCAACCGGGACAGGGGTTTTATGGCTACACCTTC.

The chain employs TRBV7-9 and TRBJ2-5; D gene unclear. The CDR3 is made up of 14 amino acids. CDR1 and CDR2 (germline): SEHNR, FQNEAQ (reference sequence). Deletions cut 3 bases from V and 5 bases from J, with 13 bases between. CDR3 nucleotide sequence: TGTGCCAGCAGCTTCCAATCATTCCGGGAGACCCAGTACTTC. Translating it yields CASSFQSFRETQYF.

This clone occurred a few times. The rearrangement joins TRBV5-4 to TRBJ1-1; TRBD1 matches at 8 bases. The CDR3 is made up of 13 amino acids. The junction had 2 bases not matched to a gene; V was cut back by 3 bases and J by 4 bases. Per germline, CDR1 SGHNT and CDR2 YYREEE (reference sequence). The CDR3 DNA reads as TGTGCCAGCAGCTCCACAGGGGGCACTGAAGCTTTCTTT. Protein sequence: CASSSTGGTEAFF.

This clone was seen a handful of times. This chain joins TRBV19 and TRBJ2-1; 8 bases line up with TRBD2. V dropped 7 bases and J dropped 7; count of bases not matched to a gene: 9. The CDR3 runs to 14 residues. The germline gives CDR1 LNHDA, CDR2 SQIVND (reference sequence). The CDR3, as DNA: TGTGCCAGTAAAAAGCGGGAGACTTTGAATGAGCAGTTCTTC. It is translated as CASKKRETLNEQFF.

This clone occurred a few times. The chain combines TRBV5-1 with TRBJ2-2; D is undetermined. The V end lost 7 bases, the J end lost 2 bases, and 12 bases lay between the germline ends. Germline-derived CDR1 and CDR2 are SGHRS and YFSETQ. This CDR3 region has 14 residues. The CDR3 spells CASQNLLNTGELFF. DNA of the CDR3: TGCGCCAGCCAAAACCTACTTAACACCGGGGAGCTGTTTTTT.

The chain recombines TRBV30 with TRBJ2-3, with D perhaps TRBD2 (7 bases). Trimming cost V 5 bases and J 0 bases, with 18 bases left between them. The CDR3 extends over 16 amino acids. CDR1 is GTSNPN, CDR2 SVGIG, per germline (reference sequence). The CDR3 sequence: CAWGGEGETSTDTQYF. CDR3 nucleotide sequence: TGTGCCTGGGGCGGGGAGGGGGAGACGAGCACAGATACGCAGTATTTT.

This clone was counted a few times. This chain links TRBV2 with TRBJ2-5; 9 bases match TRBD1. The V gene end was trimmed by 5 bases and the J gene end by 5 bases; junction bases not matched to a gene: 9. The CDR3 covers 15 residues. Germline V gene lookup returns CDR1 SNHLY and CDR2 FYNNEI. This CDR3 reads CASSSQGAIGETQYF. The CDR3 DNA is TGTGCCAGCAGTTCACAGGGGGCCATAGGGGAGACCCAGTACTTC.

This clone has only one observation. The V call is TRBV11-1, the J call TRBJ1-4; D unclear. The CDR3 has 14 residues. Trimming stripped 3 bases from V and 5 bases from J, with 10 bases between. Per the germline V gene, CDR1 is SGHAT and CDR2 is FQDESV (reference sequence). The CDR3 reads CASSLRQENEKLFF. In nucleotides, the CDR3 is TGTGCCAGCAGCTTGCGACAAGAGAATGAAAAACTGTTTTTT.

This clone was found a few times. CDR3: CAWSVGTSGRLGTQYF. The CDR3 nucleotides are TGTGCCTGGAGTGTAGGGACTAGCGGGAGACTAGGGACCCAGTACTTC. The chain is built from TRBV30 and TRBJ2-5; TRBD2 matches 14 bases. Germline V gene data show CDR1 as GTSNPN and CDR2 as SVGIG (reference sequence). This CDR3 spans 16 amino acids. With V trimmed by 0 bases and J by 7 bases, 7 bases remained unmatched.

This clone has at least ten counts. The chain has TRBV30 and TRBJ2-1; D remains ambiguous. The ends were cut back, 7 bases at V and 8 bases at J, with 18 bases in the middle. Germline assignment: CDR1 GTSNPN and CDR2 SVGIG (reference sequence). This CDR3 comprises 13 residues. The CDR3 nucleotides are TGTGCCTCCATAAATAAGGCAGGTGATGAGCAGTTCTTC. This codes for CASINKAGDEQFF.

In its sample, this clone was seen a few times. In DNA form, the CDR3 reads TGTGCCAGCAGCGGGGGACAGGGAGGCTATGGCTACACCTTC. Translation gives CASSGGQGGYGYTF. This chain uses TRBV28 with TRBJ1-2; 9 nucleotides align to TRBD1. V trimming: 6 bases; J trimming: 4 bases; junction bases outside the gene matches: 6. The CDR3 has 14 residues. The germline gives CDR1 MDHEN, CDR2 SYDVKM.

This clone was seen a few times. The chain combines TRBV7-3 with TRBJ1-2, with D perhaps matching TRBD1 (6 bases). The CDR3 covers 15 residues. V lost 0 bases, J lost 8 bases, and 16 bases lay in between. CDR1 is SGHTA and CDR2 is FQGTGA in the germline V gene. CDR3 residues: CASSLTSRGTYGYTF. The CDR3 DNA reads as TGTGCCAGCAGCTTAACCAGCAGGGGAACTTACGGCTACACCTTC.

V is TRBV28 and J is TRBJ1-4; no clear D. This CDR3 spans 13 amino acids. Trimming removed 6 bases from V and 10 bases from J, with 15 bases in between. Germline V CDR1 and CDR2: MDHEN, SYDVKM. The CDR3 reads CASRGSNDGKLFF. CDR3 nucleotides: TGTGCCAGCAGAGGGAGTAACGATGGAAAACTGTTTTTT.

This chain joins TRBV4-1 and TRBJ1-1; D gene ambiguous. This CDR3 comprises 14 residues. From germline, CDR1 is MGHRA and CDR2 YSYEKL. Trimming stripped 3 bases from V and 0 bases from J, with 8 bases between. The DNA for the CDR3 is TGCGCCAGCAGCCAGAACAGCATGAACACTGAAGCTTTCTTT. Amino acids: CASSQNSMNTEAFF.

This clone has just a few counts. The chain has TRBV7-8 and TRBJ1-2; 7 positions match TRBD1. The CDR3 is made up of 16 amino acids. With 5 bases clipped from V and 3 bases from J, the junction kept 12 bases outside the gene matches. CDR1 and CDR2 from the germline V gene are SGHVS and FQNEAQ. The CDR3 reads CASSPPRQGLDYGYTF. CDR3 nucleotide sequence: TGTGCCAGCAGCCCCCCCCGACAGGGCCTAGACTATGGCTACACCTTC.

There are a few counts of this clone. The chain employs TRBV28 and TRBJ1-1, with 10 bases aligning to TRBD1. The J segment lost 6 bases and the V segment lost 5 bases, leaving 12 bases of the junction unmatched. There are 16 residues in the CDR3. Germline V lookup: CDR1 MDHEN, CDR2 SYDVKM. CDR3 amino acids: CASSPSAGTGEAEAFF. The CDR3 DNA reads TGTGCCAGCAGTCCTTCCGCCGGGACAGGGGAAGCTGAAGCTTTCTTT.

This chain connects TRBV9 to TRBJ2-2, with D perhaps matching TRBD2 (6 bases). Germline-derived CDR1 and CDR2 are SGDLS and YYNGEE. This CDR3 comprises 16 residues. Trimming took off 0 bases at V and 5 bases at J, with 14 bases between the two ends. The CDR3 loop reads CASSVDVGGWTGELFF. CDR3 sequence (DNA): TGTGCCAGCAGCGTAGATGTCGGGGGATGGACCGGGGAGCTGTTTTTT.

This clone was observed a few times. The chain recombines TRBV7-2 with TRBJ1-4, with 10 positions matching TRBD1. The length of the CDR3 is 15 residues. Germline CDR1 is SGHTA and CDR2 is FQGNSA. V trimming: 5 bases; J trimming: 2 bases; junction bases outside the gene matches: 2. The CDR3 is CASSPTGGTNEKLFF. The CDR3, as DNA: TGTGCCAGCAGCCCGACAGGGGGCACTAATGAAAAACTGTTTTTT. The full variable domain, completed using reference TRBV7-2 and TRBJ1-4, is GAGVSQSPSNKVTEKGKDVELRCDPISGHTALYWYRQSLGQGLEFLIYFQGNSAPDKSGLPSDRFSAERTGGSVSTLTIQRTQQEDSAVYLCASSPTGGTNEKLFFGSGTQLSVL.

The count of this clone is one. The chain has TRBV27 and TRBJ2-6; a weak D match, TRBD1 (5 bases). The CDR3 loop spans 15 amino acids. Germline CDR1 and CDR2: MNHEY and SMNVEV (reference sequence). V lost 5 bases, J lost 0 bases, and 8 bases lay in between. The DNA of the CDR3 is TGTGCCAGCAGTCCAGGGAACTCTGGGGCCAACGTCCTGACTTTC. Encoded protein: CASSPGNSGANVLTF. The variable domain in full, completed from reference TRBV27 and TRBJ2-6, reads EAQVTQNPRYLITVTGKKLTVTCSQNMNHEYMSWYRQDPGLGLRQIYYSMNVEVTDKGDVPEGYKVSRKEKRNFPLILESPSPNQTSLYFCASSPGNSGANVLTFGAGSRLTVL.

The J gene is TRBJ2-1, the V gene TRBV7-9, with 10 bases that match TRBD2. Trimming took 8 bases from V and 4 from J; bases not matched to a gene: 2. The CDR3 length is 13 residues. Germline-derived CDR1 and CDR2 are SEHNR and FQNEAQ (reference sequence). The CDR3 nucleotides are TGTGCCAGCGGACTAGCGGCTTACAATGAGCAGTTCTTC. Encoded protein: CASGLAAYNEQFF.

The chain combines TRBV27 with TRBJ1-1; D is undetermined. Trimming left V 6 bases short and J 0 bases short, with 23 bases between. The CDR3 is made up of 18 amino acids. Per germline, CDR1 MNHEY and CDR2 SMNVEV (reference sequence). CDR3 residues: CASSHPGGWPAMNTEAFF. Here the CDR3 DNA reads TGTGCCAGCAGCCATCCCGGCGGGTGGCCGGCAATGAACACTGAAGCTTTCTTT.

This clone was seen only a few times. J is TRBJ2-1 and V is TRBV27, with D possibly being TRBD1 (6 bases). Trimming took off 6 bases at V and 1 base at J, with 13 bases between the two ends. Germline CDR1 reads MNHEY; CDR2 reads SMNVEV (reference sequence). The CDR3 has 15 amino acids. The CDR3 is CASRNRAGSYNEQFF. The CDR3 nucleotides read TGTGCCAGCAGGAACAGGGCAGGGTCCTACAATGAGCAGTTCTTC.

This chain connects TRBV2 to TRBJ1-2; 7 nucleotides align to TRBD1. Trimming removed 3 bases from V and 3 bases from J; junction bases left unmatched: 10. The CDR3 consists of 16 residues. Germline V gene sequence: CDR1 SNHLY, CDR2 FYNNEI. The CDR3 here is CASSERGQSFHYGYTF. The CDR3 coding sequence is TGTGCCAGCAGTGAGCGGGGACAGTCCTTCCACTATGGCTACACCTTC.

This sequence joins TRBV29-1 and TRBJ2-5, with 9 bases aligning to TRBD1. This CDR3 has 12 residues. From germline, CDR1 is SQVTM and CDR2 ANQGSEA. Trimming cost V 4 bases and J 6 bases; bases outside gene matches: 3. The chain's CDR3 is CSVGQGVQTQYF. The CDR3 DNA reads as TGCAGCGTTGGACAGGGGGTACAGACCCAGTACTTC.

This clone was picked up a small number of times. This chain connects TRBV2 to TRBJ2-7; 10 nucleotides line up with TRBD2. V lost 2 bases and J lost 5; bases outside the gene matches: 15. CDR3 length: 18 residues. Per germline, CDR1 SNHLY and CDR2 FYNNEI. CDR3 sequence (DNA): TGTGCCAGCAGTGAAATGAGTAGCGGGAGGACTTGGGCCAACGAGCAGTACTTC. This gives the protein CASSEMSSGRTWANEQYF.

This clone was seen only a few times. V is TRBV9 and J is TRBJ2-2, with TRBD2 matching over 8 bases. The CDR3 covers 15 residues. Germline-derived CDR1 and CDR2 are SGDLS and YYNGEE. V lost 4 bases to trimming and J lost 6 bases; unmatched junction nucleotides: 8. This CDR3 is CASSPFSGKAGELFF. Written as DNA, the CDR3 is TGTGCCAGCAGCCCATTTAGCGGGAAAGCCGGGGAGCTGTTTTTT.

The gene calls are TRBV29-1 and TRBJ2-3, with 11 bases that match TRBD1. V gave up 1 base and J gave up 1 base; unmatched junction bases: 1. CDR1 and CDR2 (germline): SQVTM, ANQGSEA. This CDR3 has 15 amino acids. The CDR3 is CSVEGGQGGTDTQYF. In DNA form, the CDR3 reads TGCAGCGTTGAAGGGGGACAGGGGGGCACAGATACGCAGTATTTT.

The chain has TRBV30 and TRBJ1-2; TRBD1 aligns across 9 bases. Germline values: CDR1 GTSNPN, CDR2 SVGIG (reference sequence). The CDR3 loop spans 15 amino acids. The J segment lost 8 bases and the V segment lost 4 bases, leaving 14 bases of the junction unmatched. The CDR3 here is CAWITPGQGIIGYTF. In DNA form, the CDR3 reads TGTGCCTGGATCACGCCGGGACAGGGTATTATCGGCTACACCTTC.